This entry describes one TCR beta chain. The data are from a study of immune cell composition in non-small cell lung cancer. Sequencing was performed with immunoSEQ multiplex PCR; in TCRdb, only in-frame clones are kept and a portion is missing. The data contain about 14,000 clones, 81% of them seen just once; the ten biggest clones take up 11%. The CDR3 consists of 14 residues. J was trimmed by 6 bases and V by 5 bases; bases with no gene match: 6. From germline, CDR1 is SGHTA and CDR2 FQGNSA. The chain carries TRBV7-2 and TRBJ2-1, with 8 bases identical to TRBD2. The sample taken for sequencing was lung tumor tissue. This clonotype originated in a human donor with non-small cell lung cancer. CDR3: CASSKSGSSNEQFF. The CDR3, as DNA: TGTGCCAGCAGCAAAAGCGGGAGTAGCAATGAGCAGTTCTTC.